This TCR beta chain was obtained from a study of control samples from healthy donors and cancer patients (dated by TCRdb to the early 2020s). Concerning this clone itself: Its antigen remains undetermined. No much larger clone is present one base from it, and per-base qualities are unavailable.

The protocol used for the library was the immunoSEQ multiplex PCR assay. The table comes from immuneACCESS by way of TCRdb, which keeps in-frame sequences with V and J called. Part of the clones is missing from these tables; in studies checked, under half for an unresolved V gene and the rest for unknown reasons. This sample comprises about 190,000 clones, about 90% of them detected only once. 1.5% to 2% of the sample is taken by the ten largest. This clonotype was obtained from a young man in good health. The source material was blood.

The CDR3 protein: CASSIGLASTDTQYF. The DNA sequence follows: TGCGCCAGCAGTATCGGACTAGCTAGCACAGATACGCAGTATTTT. Recombination joined TRBV5-1 with TRBJ2-3, and 8 bases in between align with TRBD2. Based on the germline V gene, the CDR1 and CDR2 sequences are SGHRS and YFSETQ. The CDR3 holds 15 amino acids from the cysteine to the phenylalanine. The sequence is cut down to CDR3 DNA, 45 bases in frame from base 1. The germline V and J ends show losses of 5 bases and 0 bases respectively, and no gene match explains 5 bases of the junction.